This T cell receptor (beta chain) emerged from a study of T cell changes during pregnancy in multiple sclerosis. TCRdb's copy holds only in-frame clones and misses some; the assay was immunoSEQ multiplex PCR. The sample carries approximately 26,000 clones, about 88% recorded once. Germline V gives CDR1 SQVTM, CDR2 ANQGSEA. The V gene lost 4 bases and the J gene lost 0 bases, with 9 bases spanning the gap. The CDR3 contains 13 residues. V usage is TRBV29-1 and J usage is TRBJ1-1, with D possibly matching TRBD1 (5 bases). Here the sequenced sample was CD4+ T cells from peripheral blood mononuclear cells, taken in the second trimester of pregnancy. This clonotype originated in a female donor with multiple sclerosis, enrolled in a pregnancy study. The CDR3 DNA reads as TGCAGCGTTGGGGGCCAGGTGAACACTGAAGCTTTCTTT. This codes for CSVGGQVNTEAFF.